The 19 T cell receptor beta chains reported below all come from one sample, sequenced in a study of prognosis after radiotherapy for stage I lung cancer (dated by TCRdb to 2020 to 2022). The sequencer was an Illumina HiSeq 3000. Two rounds of multiplex PCR on genomic DNA were used to amplify the TCR beta CDR3 region. In the first PCR round, primers specific to each TRBV and TRBJ gene were used, and the primer sequences were filed in Chinese patent CN105087789A. TCRdb's own reprocessing of the public reads used fastp at Q25 and MiXCR and kept productive beta chains. Here each entry gathers all rows of one CDR3 protein and keeps the most common genes and DNA. The sample records around 13,000 distinct CDR3 sequences, less than 55% of which are singletons. The ten top clones hold 40% of the sample. This material consisted of PBMCs, taken before or after stereotactic body radiation therapy (not recorded which). The receptors originated from a donor aged 50 or older with non-small cell lung cancer.

This clonotype was seen at least ten times. This rearrangement joins TRBV7-2 to TRBJ2-3; 9 positions match TRBD2. Germline CDR1 reads SGHTA; CDR2 reads FQGNSA. The CDR3 totals 16 residues. V was pared by 3 bases and J by 4 bases, with 8 bases of the junction left unmatched. CDR3 protein: CASSLSPSGAADTQYF. CDR3 in DNA: TGTGCCAGCAGCTTGAGTCCTAGCGGGGCAGCAGATACGCAGTATTTT.

V usage is TRBV2 and J usage is TRBJ1-5; D not certain. The CDR3 totals 13 residues. Germline V lookup: CDR1 SNHLY, CDR2 FYNNEI. V was pared by 5 bases and J by 0 bases, with 5 bases between. CDR3 protein: CASSLTSNQPQHF. The CDR3 DNA reads TGTGCCAGCAGTTTAACTAGCAATCAGCCCCAGCATTTT.

The sample holds a few counts of this clonotype. The V and J genes are TRBV20-1 and TRBJ2-1; D is perhaps TRBD1 or TRBD2 (6 bases each). V lost 8 bases and J 6 bases, leaving 17 bases between the germline ends. The germline CDR1 and CDR2 sequences are DFQATT and SNEGSKA (reference sequence). The CDR3 consists of 13 residues. The CDR3 is CSPRGLSGNEQFF. For the CDR3, the DNA is TGCAGTCCCCGGGGGCTATCGGGCAATGAGCAGTTCTTC.

There are many counts of this clonotype. The chain joins TRBV7-2 to TRBJ2-2; no clear D gene. V lost 3 bases to trimming and J lost 4 bases, with 6 bases between them. There are 13 residues in the CDR3. The germline CDR1 and CDR2 sequences are SGHTA and FQGNSA. CDR3 sequence (DNA): TGTGCCAGCAGCTTTGTGTTCACCGGGGAGCTGTTTTTT. As protein: CASSFVFTGELFF. Full variable domain (missing parts from reference TRBV7-2 and TRBJ2-2): GAGVSQSPSNKVTEKGKDVELRCDPISGHTALYWYRQSLGQGLEFLIYFQGNSAPDKSGLPSDRFSAERTGGSVSTLTIQRTQQEDSAVYLCASSFVFTGELFFGEGSRLTVL.

Worth noting for this clonotype: Given the absence of the conserved phenylalanine or tryptophan at the CDR3 end, a read error is likely. The DNA is left out, because the CDR3 cannot be placed on it with certainty; the CDR3 is given as TCRdb lists it. The genes are TRBV28 and TRBJ2-7; the DNA was not compared with TRBD2, the D call given in the table. CDR1 is MDHEN and CDR2 is SYDVKM in the germline V gene. The CDR3 length equals 13 residues, ends included. CDR3 sequence: CASSLSVRDEHYL.

This clonotype occurred many times. CDR3 sequence: CASSAQTGPYEQYF. CDR3 coding DNA: TGCGCCAGCAGCGCCCAGACAGGACCCTACGAGCAGTACTTC. The chain employs TRBV5-1 and TRBJ2-7; tentative D call: TRBD1 (6 bases). V was pared by 4 bases and J by 2 bases, with 13 bases between. CDR1 and CDR2 (germline): SGHRS, YFSETQ. This CDR3 comprises 14 residues.

This clonotype was recorded at least ten times. The V gene is TRBV12-3 or TRBV12-4, the J gene TRBJ2-3; D unresolved. This CDR3 is built from 15 residues. Trimming cost V 1 base and J 0 bases, with 8 bases left between them. The CDR3 sequence: CASSLGVSSTDTQYF. CDR3 nucleotides: TGTGCCAGCAGTTTAGGCGTTAGCAGCACAGATACGCAGTATTTT.

The J gene is TRBJ1-3, the V gene TRBV12-3 or TRBV12-4, with D hard to call. V lost 7 bases and J 2 bases, leaving 15 bases between the germline ends. The CDR3 is 15 amino acids. The CDR3, as DNA: TGTGCCAGCACCCAAAATGGTGAGGCTGGAAACACCATATATTTT. This sequence encodes CASTQNGEAGNTIYF.

This clonotype has just a few counts. The chain joins TRBV7-9 to TRBJ2-1; TRBD1 matches 7 bases. CDR1 is SEHNR, CDR2 FQNEAQ, per germline (reference sequence). CDR3 length: 16 amino acids. V trimming: 4 bases; J trimming: 4 bases; junction bases outside the gene matches: 10. The DNA for the CDR3 is TGTGCCAGCAGCTCCCGGGACAGCATTGATTACAATGAGCAGTTCTTC. Encoded protein: CASSSRDSIDYNEQFF.

This clonotype was observed a few times. J is TRBJ1-2 and V is TRBV2, with D maybe TRBD1 (5 bases). The ends were cut back, 2 bases at V and 3 bases at J, with 10 bases in the middle. Germline values: CDR1 SNHLY, CDR2 FYNNEI. The CDR3 spans 14 residues. CDR3 sequence (DNA): TGTGCCAGCAGTGAAAAGGGGACTTACTATGGCTACACCTTC. Translation: CASSEKGTYYGYTF.

The sample holds many counts of this clonotype. A much larger clone lies a single base off, so this may be a read error. This chain uses TRBV7-3 with TRBJ2-7, with 9 bases lining up with TRBD1. The CDR3 is 15 amino acids. Germline V CDR1 and CDR2: SGHTA, FQGTGA. CDR3 bases: TGTGCCAGCAGCTTAAATCCTGGGGACAGGGACGAGCGGTACTTC. Its translation: CASSLNPGDRDERYF.

This clonotype was counted only a few times. The chain recombines TRBV4-3 with TRBJ2-5, with D unresolved. The CDR3 contains 17 residues. Per germline, CDR1 LGHNA and CDR2 YSLEER. Deletions cut 0 bases from V and 2 bases from J, with 16 bases between. The CDR3 spells CASSQDVRGWIQETQYF. In nucleotides, the CDR3 is TGCGCCAGCAGCCAAGATGTAAGAGGCTGGATTCAAGAGACCCAGTACTTC.

This clonotype showed up just a few times. The chain employs TRBV20-1 and TRBJ2-7, with 16 bases fitting TRBD2. J lost 6 bases, V lost 5 bases, and 16 bases had no gene match. Germline CDR1 DFQATT, CDR2 SNEGSKA (reference sequence). The CDR3 has 18 amino acids. This CDR3 reads CSAAYGTSGGAGFLEQYF. The CDR3 DNA follows: TGCAGTGCTGCCTATGGGACTAGCGGGGGGGCGGGATTTCTCGAGCAGTACTTC.

This clonotype was observed many times. The rearrangement links TRBV9 to TRBJ2-1; D is possibly TRBD2 (6 bases). The germline V and J ends were trimmed by 4 bases and 9 bases, with 20 bases remaining between them. CDR1 and CDR2 (germline): SGDLS, YYNGEE. This CDR3 contains 15 residues. CDR3 nucleotide sequence: TGTGCCAGCAGCCCTGCCGAGACTAGTAGGTCTGAGCAGTTCTTC. Translated, it gives CASSPAETSRSEQFF.

This clonotype was picked up many times. The rearrangement uses TRBV7-3 and TRBJ2-1, with no clear D. Germline V gene data show CDR1 as SGHTA and CDR2 as FQGTGA. V was cut by 0 bases and J by 3 bases, with 6 bases left in between. The CDR3 is 14 residues long. CDR3: CASSLTGDYNEQFF. As DNA, the CDR3 is TGTGCCAGCAGCTTAACTGGTGACTACAATGAGCAGTTCTTC.

This rearrangement joins TRBV20-1 to TRBJ2-2, with a tentative D call TRBD1 (5 bases). Germline assignment: CDR1 DFQATT and CDR2 SNEGSKA (reference sequence). There are 13 residues in the CDR3. The germline V and J ends were trimmed by 3 bases and 3 bases, with 8 bases remaining between them. CDR3 in amino acids: CSASTGDTGELFF. In nucleotides, the CDR3 is TGCAGTGCTAGTACAGGAGACACCGGGGAGCTGTTTTTT.

J is TRBJ2-1 and V is TRBV7-9; no reliable D call. This CDR3 has 14 residues. Trimming shortened V by 2 bases and J by 4 bases, and 9 bases separated the two germline ends. CDR1 SEHNR and CDR2 FQNEAQ come from the germline V gene (reference sequence). The CDR3 spells CASSLSSLYNEQFF. CDR3 nucleotide sequence: TGTGCCAGCAGCTTAAGTAGCTTGTACAATGAGCAGTTCTTC.

This clonotype was detected many times. V is TRBV9 and J is TRBJ2-5; TRBD2 aligns across 7 bases. The trim removed 4 bases at V and 5 bases at J, leaving 14 bases unmatched. The CDR3 is 16 amino acids. Germline V gene lookup returns CDR1 SGDLS and CDR2 YYNGEE. Written as DNA, the CDR3 is TGTGCCAGCAGCCCCCGGGGAGCGGGATATATGGAGACCCAGTACTTC. It translates to CASSPRGAGYMETQYF.

Many counts were recorded for this clonotype. The chain carries TRBV20-1 and TRBJ2-5; D gene uncertain. In germline, CDR1 is DFQATT, CDR2 SNEGSKA (reference sequence). This CDR3 region has 15 residues. Between the trimmed V and J ends, which lost 2 bases and 4 bases, there was a span of 17 bases. For the CDR3, the DNA is TGCAGTGCTAGACCCGGGTCAGGTCCGGGAGAGACCCAGTACTTC. Translating gives CSARPGSGPGETQYF.